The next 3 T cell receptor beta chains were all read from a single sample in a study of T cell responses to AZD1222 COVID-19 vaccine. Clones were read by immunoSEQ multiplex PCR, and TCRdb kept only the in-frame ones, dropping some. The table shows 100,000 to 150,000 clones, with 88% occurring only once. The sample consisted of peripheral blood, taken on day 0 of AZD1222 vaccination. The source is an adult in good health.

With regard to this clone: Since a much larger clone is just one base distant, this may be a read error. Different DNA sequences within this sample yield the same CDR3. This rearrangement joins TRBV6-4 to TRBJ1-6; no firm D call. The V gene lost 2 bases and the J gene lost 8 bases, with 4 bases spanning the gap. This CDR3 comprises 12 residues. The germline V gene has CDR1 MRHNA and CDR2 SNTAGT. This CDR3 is CASSDGDSPLHF. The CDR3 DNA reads TGTGCCAGCAGTGACGGGGATTCACCCCTCCACTTT.

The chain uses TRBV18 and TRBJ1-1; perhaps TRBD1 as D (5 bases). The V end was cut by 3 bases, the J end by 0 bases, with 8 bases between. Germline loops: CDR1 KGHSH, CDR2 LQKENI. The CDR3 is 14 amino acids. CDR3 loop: CASSPDRLNTEAFF. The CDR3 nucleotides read TGTGCCAGCTCACCCGACAGACTGAACACTGAAGCTTTCTTT.

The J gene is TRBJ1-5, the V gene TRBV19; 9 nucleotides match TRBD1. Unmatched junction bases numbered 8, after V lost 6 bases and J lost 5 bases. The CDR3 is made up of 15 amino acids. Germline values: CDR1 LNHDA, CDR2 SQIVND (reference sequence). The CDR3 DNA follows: TGTGCCAGTAGCCCCGGGACAGGGAGATATCAGCCCCAGCATTTT. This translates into CASSPGTGRYQPQHF.